The clone carrying this TCR beta chain showed up many times. Its antigen is currently unknown. Trimming cost V 5 bases and J 2 bases, with 12 bases left between them. The germline V gene has CDR1 DFQATT and CDR2 SNEGSKA (reference sequence). The CDR3 is made up of 13 amino acids. The data are from a study of blood T cells in healthy people across ages. About the study: Template switching captured about one barcoded beta molecule per two T cells.

Study outcomes and limitations: Naive and antigen-experienced cells were not separated, limiting conclusive comparison. Measured against age, TCR beta diversity per million T cells decreased in a roughly linear manner. Underestimates were what the diversity estimates from one million T cells were considered to be.

PCR was performed a second time for about 6 to 12 cycles using a sample-barcoded 5' primer and a J-beta primer mix. Using its own MiXCR run on the 5' RACE reads, TCRdb lists one record per CDR3 protein. This table has fewer than 750,000 distinct CDR3 sequences, roughly half appearing once. The chain links TRBV20-1 to TRBJ1-2; D possibly corresponds to TRBD1 (6 bases). The TCR was taken from a woman over 75 in good health. Sequencing was carried out using blood. The CDR3 sequence: CSAPGTTNYGYTF. The CDR3 nucleotides read TGCAGTGCTCCCGGGACAACCAACTATGGCTACACCTTC.